The rows below give T cell receptor beta chains drawn from one sample of a study of blood T cell repertoires in COVID-19. Repertoires were generated with immunoSEQ multiplex PCR, while TCRdb's copy carries only in-frame clones and drops some. The sample includes under 50,000 clones, approximately 88% seen only once; the top ten take over 1%. Sequencing used peripheral blood. These receptors originate from a woman between 40 and 55 years old with acute or convalescent COVID-19. CDR3s include the opening cysteine and the closing phenylalanine or tryptophan. Each record gives: J gene, V gene, CDR3 protein.

J gene: TRBJ1-2
V gene: TRBV6-6
CDR3 protein: CASSGDLDSSPYYTF

J gene: TRBJ2-5
V gene: TRBV6-1
CDR3 protein: CASSELSGLALKETQYF

J gene: TRBJ1-5
V gene: TRBV10-1
CDR3 protein: CASSRTGNQPQHF

J gene: TRBJ2-1
V gene: TRBV9
CDR3 protein: CASSPRGGFGEQFF

J gene: TRBJ2-1
V gene: TRBV11-2
CDR3 protein: CASTQGGLAEFNEQFF

J gene: TRBJ2-3
V gene: TRBV19
CDR3 protein: CATTPRTFSTDTQYF

J gene: TRBJ1-2
V gene: TRBV12-3/TRBV12-4
CDR3 protein: CASAGANYGYTF

J gene: TRBJ1-1
V gene: TRBV9
CDR3 protein: CASSVVERGTEAFF

J gene: TRBJ1-4
V gene: TRBV5-4
CDR3 protein: CASSYGQGGNEKLFF

J gene: TRBJ1-3
V gene: TRBV7-9
CDR3 protein: CASSSPGGPGGNTIYF

J gene: TRBJ1-1
V gene: TRBV19
CDR3 protein: CASSIKSGANTEAFF

J gene: TRBJ1-2
V gene: TRBV7-9
CDR3 protein: CASSLGTVAYGYTF

J gene: TRBJ2-7
V gene: TRBV25-1
CDR3 protein: CASRGLSYEQYF

J gene: TRBJ2-3
V gene: TRBV6-5
CDR3 protein: CASSYSYGGSTDTQYF

J gene: TRBJ2-2
V gene: TRBV5-1
CDR3 protein: CASSLDQGGGTGELFF

J gene: TRBJ2-2
V gene: TRBV4-3
CDR3 protein: CASSQGVRTGELFF

J gene: TRBJ2-7
V gene: TRBV19
CDR3 protein: CASSIGPGTGIYEQYF

J gene: TRBJ1-2
V gene: TRBV7-9
CDR3 protein: CASTRQGNGYTF

J gene: TRBJ2-3
V gene: TRBV12-3/TRBV12-4
CDR3 protein: CASSPTGTDTQYF

J gene: TRBJ2-7
V gene: TRBV29-1
CDR3 protein: CSARGGVSYEQYF

J gene: TRBJ2-3
V gene: TRBV7-3
CDR3 protein: CASSLVALSASGTTDTQYF

J gene: TRBJ2-7
V gene: TRBV29-1
CDR3 protein: CSGTGQSSYEQYF

J gene: TRBJ2-1
V gene: TRBV14
CDR3 protein: CASSREGTGIYNEQFF

J gene: TRBJ2-3
V gene: TRBV7-3
CDR3 protein: CASSLGTSTDTQYF

J gene: TRBJ1-2
V gene: TRBV28
CDR3 protein: CASSLLGGQNGYTF

J gene: TRBJ2-5
V gene: TRBV6-5
CDR3 protein: CASSYNPGLGQEAQYF

J gene: TRBJ1-6
V gene: TRBV10-3
CDR3 protein: CAIGLTGMGNSPLHF

J gene: TRBJ2-7
V gene: TRBV20-1
CDR3 protein: CSASKGLAGYEQYF

J gene: TRBJ1-4
V gene: TRBV2
CDR3 protein: CASSRDRTTNEKLFF

J gene: TRBJ2-5
V gene: TRBV7-2
CDR3 protein: CASSLGAGETQYF

J gene: TRBJ2-2
V gene: TRBV4-3
CDR3 protein: CASSLAGGRNTGELFF

J gene: TRBJ1-1
V gene: TRBV3-1/TRBV3-2
CDR3 protein: CASSQSRDTEAFF

J gene: TRBJ2-7
V gene: TRBV11-2
CDR3 protein: CASSSSQKSYEQYF

J gene: TRBJ1-1
V gene: TRBV6-5
CDR3 protein: CASSQGAQAFF

J gene: TRBJ2-3
V gene: TRBV24-1
CDR3 protein: CATSDGTSGDLYTDTQYF

J gene: TRBJ2-1
V gene: TRBV5-1
CDR3 protein: CASSLQGMNEQFF

J gene: TRBJ1-1
V gene: TRBV5-4
CDR3 protein: CASSFLGQLAFF